A single sample is the source of the 23 T cell receptor beta chains below, sequenced in a study of blood T cell repertoires in COVID-19. Libraries were prepared by immunoSEQ multiplex PCR; TCRdb keeps only in-frame clonotypes and omits some of them. Of about 96,000 clones listed, roughly 80% are singletons. Material for sequencing was peripheral blood. The source is a woman aged 55-75 years with acute or convalescent COVID-19.

This rearrangement joins TRBV15 to TRBJ1-5; 8 bases line up with TRBD1. V lost 1 base, J lost 0 bases, and 11 bases stayed unmatched. Germline V gene data show CDR1 as LNHNV and CDR2 as YYDKDF (reference sequence). CDR3 size: 19 residues. The chain's CDR3 is CATSRGLGQETYSNQPQHF. Written as DNA, the CDR3 is TGTGCCACCAGCAGAGGTTTGGGACAGGAGACATATAGCAATCAGCCCCAGCATTTT.

This chain uses TRBV7-2 with TRBJ2-7; 7 positions agree with TRBD2. Germline V lookup: CDR1 SGHTA, CDR2 FQGNSA. The CDR3 runs to 14 residues. V shed 3 bases and J 4 bases; nucleotides not matched to a gene: 6. DNA for the CDR3: TGTGCCAGCAGCTTGGCGGGTAGCGGGTACGAGCAGTACTTC. Translating it yields CASSLAGSGYEQYF.

The genes are TRBV11-3 and TRBJ1-1, with no clear D. Germline V gene lookup returns CDR1 SGHNT and CDR2 YENEEA. The CDR3 is made up of 16 amino acids. The V gene lost 5 bases and the J gene lost 1 base, with 17 bases spanning the gap. The CDR3 region is CASSHRLSHTNTEAFF. CDR3 DNA sequence: TGTGCCAGCAGCCACAGACTAAGCCACACGAACACTGAAGCTTTCTTT.

This clone appeared a single time. The chain joins TRBV4-1 to TRBJ1-5; no firm D call. The CDR3 is made up of 15 amino acids. Germline V gene lookup returns CDR1 MGHRA and CDR2 YSYEKL. The V end lost 0 bases, the J end lost 5 bases, and 11 bases lay between the germline ends. CDR3 DNA: TGCGCCAGCAGCCAAGATCCGCAGGTTGATCAGCCCCAGCATTTT. Encoded protein: CASSQDPQVDQPQHF.

The V gene is TRBV9, the J gene TRBJ2-1; 13 bases are shared with TRBD2. The germline CDR1 and CDR2 sequences are SGDLS and YYNGEE. With V trimmed by 3 bases and J by 5 bases, 2 bases remained unmatched. The length of the CDR3 is 15 residues. The CDR3 sequence: CASSGLAGGDNEQFF. DNA for the CDR3: TGTGCCAGCAGCGGACTAGCGGGGGGTGACAATGAGCAGTTCTTC.

The V gene is TRBV7-2, the J gene TRBJ2-5, with D possibly matching TRBD2 (5 bases). Germline CDR1 SGHTA, CDR2 FQGNSA. The CDR3 has 15 residues. V was clipped by 4 bases and J by 1 base, with 13 bases between them. The CDR3 sequence: CASSSSSGFQETQYF. For the CDR3, the DNA is TGTGCCAGCAGCTCTAGCTCAGGATTCCAAGAGACCCAGTACTTC.

The V call is TRBV7-2, the J call TRBJ1-4, with D unresolved. The CDR3 consists of 15 residues. V lost 2 bases to trimming and J lost 2 bases, with 9 bases between them. Germline CDR1 is SGHTA and CDR2 is FQGNSA. The DNA for the CDR3 is TGTGCCAGCAGCTTATCACAGTTGACTAATGAAAAACTGTTTTTT. This encodes CASSLSQLTNEKLFF.

V gene TRBV19 combines with J gene TRBJ1-5, with D perhaps TRBD1 (5 bases). Germline assignment: CDR1 LNHDA and CDR2 SQIVND (reference sequence). This CDR3 has 15 amino acids. V lost 4 bases to trimming and J lost 4 bases, with 14 bases between them. CDR3 amino acids: CASSTTWGVNQPQHF. In DNA form, the CDR3 reads TGTGCCAGTAGTACCACCTGGGGGGTAAATCAGCCCCAGCATTTT.

V gene TRBV6-5 combines with J gene TRBJ1-5, with 8 positions matching TRBD1. Germline V CDR1 and CDR2: MNHEY, SVGAGI. The CDR3 spans 15 residues. V gave up 2 bases and J gave up 2 bases; unmatched junction bases: 2. The CDR3 spells CASSYTTGGNQPQHF. CDR3 in DNA: TGTGCCAGCAGTTACACGACAGGGGGCAATCAGCCCCAGCATTTT.

The rearrangement links TRBV10-3 to TRBJ2-3; D gene uncertain. Germline V lookup: CDR1 ENHRY, CDR2 SYGVKD. With 3 bases removed from V and 0 bases from J, the gap between germline ends came to 4 bases. The CDR3 totals 13 residues. CDR3 sequence reads: CAISELSTDTQYF. The CDR3 nucleotides are TGTGCCATCAGTGAACTCAGCACAGATACGCAGTATTTT.

A remark on this clone: Other nucleotide sequences in the sample specify the same CDR3. The chain is built from TRBV28 and TRBJ1-2; D is ambiguous. Germline lookup yields CDR1 MDHEN and CDR2 SYDVKM. The CDR3 is 13 amino acids. The V gene lost 3 bases and the J gene lost 2 bases, with 7 bases spanning the gap. The CDR3 DNA reads as TGTGCCAGCAGTTTGACGGGGAACTATGGCTACACCTTC. Translated, it gives CASSLTGNYGYTF.

This sequence joins TRBV7-2 and TRBJ2-1; the D gene is possibly TRBD1 (5 bases). The V end was cut by 5 bases, the J end by 4 bases, with 9 bases between. This CDR3 is 13 amino acids long. CDR1 SGHTA and CDR2 FQGNSA come from the germline V gene. Here the CDR3 DNA reads TGTGCCAGCAGCCAGGGATTTTACAATGAGCAGTTCTTC. Protein: CASSQGFYNEQFF.

This clone was observed a single time. This chain connects TRBV19 to TRBJ1-2, with 10 nucleotides matching TRBD1. Germline-derived CDR1 and CDR2 are LNHDA and SQIVND (reference sequence). Losses at the gene ends were 5 bases for V and 4 bases for J; bases not matched to a gene: 10. The CDR3 sequence is 16 residues long. CDR3 region: CASSVPGQGTIYGYTF. CDR3 nucleotides: TGTGCCAGTAGTGTTCCGGGACAGGGGACAATCTATGGCTACACCTTC.

The V gene is TRBV2, the J gene TRBJ1-5; no firm D call. The CDR3 sequence is 13 residues long. Trimming shortened V by 4 bases and J by 7 bases, and 11 bases separated the two germline ends. CDR1 and CDR2 from the germline V gene are SNHLY and FYNNEI. CDR3 in amino acids: CASSGRGGQPQHF. The CDR3 bases are TGTGCCAGCAGTGGCCGGGGAGGGCAGCCCCAGCATTTT.

The chain recombines TRBV28 with TRBJ2-3, with D hard to call. The V and J ends lost 10 bases and 0 bases respectively, with 11 bases between them. CDR3 length: 13 residues. The V gene's germline CDR1 is MDHEN and CDR2 SYDVKM. CDR3 sequence: CAIRGTSTDTQYF. As DNA, the CDR3 is TGTGCCATCCGCGGTACTAGCACAGATACGCAGTATTTT.

The chain employs TRBV28 and TRBJ1-2; 7 positions agree with TRBD1. Germline loops: CDR1 MDHEN, CDR2 SYDVKM. CDR3 length: 16 residues. The J segment lost 2 bases and the V segment lost 1 base, leaving 7 bases of the junction unmatched. In DNA, the CDR3 is TGTGCCAGCAGTTTATTCTCAGACAGGGCCAACTATGGCTACACCTTC. This translates into CASSLFSDRANYGYTF.

The V gene is TRBV10-3, the J gene TRBJ2-7, with 7 nucleotides matching TRBD2. This CDR3 comprises 12 residues. The V gene's germline CDR1 is ENHRY and CDR2 SYGVKD. Unmatched junction bases numbered 4, after V lost 9 bases and J lost 2 bases. CDR3: CAMAGEPYEQYF. CDR3 DNA sequence: TGTGCCATGGCGGGGGAACCCTACGAGCAGTACTTC.

The J gene is TRBJ2-2, the V gene TRBV2; weak D call: TRBD1 (6 bases). V was clipped by 5 bases and J by 4 bases, with 14 bases between them. The CDR3 is made up of 15 amino acids. Germline loops: CDR1 SNHLY, CDR2 FYNNEI. The CDR3 region is CASSIRQVGTGELFF. The CDR3 bases are TGTGCCAGCAGTATACGACAGGTCGGCACCGGGGAGCTGTTTTTT.

V is TRBV24-1 and J is TRBJ2-7; 10 bases fit TRBD1. Losses at the gene ends were 3 bases for V and 7 bases for J; bases not matched to a gene: 8. The germline V gene encodes CDR1 KGHDR and CDR2 SFDVKD. The CDR3 is 15 amino acids. DNA for the CDR3: TGTGCCACCAGTGATGCCGGACAGGGGGTGAGGGAGCAGTACTTC. Translating it yields CATSDAGQGVREQYF.

V and J are TRBV10-3 and TRBJ1-4; 10 bases match TRBD1. There are 14 residues in the CDR3. The trim removed 6 bases at V and 6 bases at J, leaving 4 bases unmatched. Germline CDR1 and CDR2: ENHRY and SYGVKD. The CDR3 reads CAIRTGTGDEKLFF. The CDR3 bases are TGTGCCATCAGGACAGGGACAGGGGATGAAAAACTGTTTTTT.

The chain has TRBV6-2 or TRBV6-3 and TRBJ2-7; no clear D gene. The V end was cut by 0 bases, the J end by 6 bases, with 6 bases between. CDR1 and CDR2 from the germline V gene are MNHEY and SVGEGT. The CDR3 has 12 amino acids. CDR3 sequence reads: CASSYSTFEQYF. The CDR3 coding sequence is TGTGCCAGCAGTTACTCGACTTTCGAGCAGTACTTC.

This clone occurred once. In nucleotides, the CDR3 is TGCGCCAGCAGCCAACCACCGGGACTAACCTACGAGCAGTACTTC. Translated, it gives CASSQPPGLTYEQYF. The rearrangement links TRBV4-1 to TRBJ2-7; 7 bases match TRBD2. There are 15 residues in the CDR3. Unmatched junction bases numbered 6, after V lost 2 bases and J lost 2 bases. Germline CDR1 reads MGHRA; CDR2 reads YSYEKL.

This clone occurred a few times. The chain has TRBV6-5 and TRBJ2-7, with 7 bases aligning to TRBD2. Looked up from germline, CDR1 is MNHEY and CDR2 is SVGAGI. CDR3 length: 14 residues. The trim removed 6 bases at V and 3 bases at J, leaving 8 bases unmatched. The CDR3, as DNA: TGTGCCAGCAGCTGGGGAGGGGACCGCTACGAGCAGTACTTC. Translated: CASSWGGDRYEQYF.